The source of this T cell receptor beta chain is a study of blood T cell dynamics during melanoma immunotherapy. Every bulk PBMC sample received the same 350 ng of DNA. Some clones are missing from TCRdb's copy, which holds only in-frame ones; the method was immunoSEQ multiplex PCR. The profile covers about 11,000 clones, with less than 90% appearing a single time and around a sixth taken by the ten largest. This CDR3 spans 11 amino acids. Germline CDR1 reads MDHEN; CDR2 reads SYDVKM. V dropped 8 bases and J dropped 4 bases, with 5 bases sitting between them. This sample's time point: week 3, after first cycle of checkpoint inhibitor. One draw preceded checkpoint blockade; another followed its first cycle at week 3. Apart from a couple of fast progressors, RECIST 1.1 response was judged 12 weeks post-infusion.

Sequencing used blood, obtained from a patient treated with checkpoint blockade. This receptor was taken from a human donor with melanoma. This chain connects TRBV28 to TRBJ2-2; no firm D call. CDR3 DNA sequence: TGTGCCAGCGGACCCACCGGGGAGCTGTTTTTT. As protein: CASGPTGELFF.